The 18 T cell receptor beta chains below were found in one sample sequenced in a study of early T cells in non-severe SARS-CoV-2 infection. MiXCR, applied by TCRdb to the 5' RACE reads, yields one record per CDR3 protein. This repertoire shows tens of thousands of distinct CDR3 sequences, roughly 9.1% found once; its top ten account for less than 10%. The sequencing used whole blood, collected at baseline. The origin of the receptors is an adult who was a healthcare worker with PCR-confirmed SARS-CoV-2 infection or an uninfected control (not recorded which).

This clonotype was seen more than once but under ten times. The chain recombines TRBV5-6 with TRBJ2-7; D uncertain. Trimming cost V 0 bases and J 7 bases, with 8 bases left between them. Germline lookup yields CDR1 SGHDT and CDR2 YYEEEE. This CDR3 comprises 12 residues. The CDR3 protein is CASSLALYEQYF. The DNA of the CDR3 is TGTGCCAGCAGCTTGGCCCTCTATGAGCAGTACTTC.

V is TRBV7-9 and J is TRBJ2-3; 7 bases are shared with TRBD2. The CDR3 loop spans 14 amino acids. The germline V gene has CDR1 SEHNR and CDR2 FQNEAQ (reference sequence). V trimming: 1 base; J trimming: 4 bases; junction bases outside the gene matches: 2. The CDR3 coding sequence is TGTGCCAGCAGCTTAGAGGGGAGGGCAGATACGCAGTATTTT. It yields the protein CASSLEGRADTQYF.

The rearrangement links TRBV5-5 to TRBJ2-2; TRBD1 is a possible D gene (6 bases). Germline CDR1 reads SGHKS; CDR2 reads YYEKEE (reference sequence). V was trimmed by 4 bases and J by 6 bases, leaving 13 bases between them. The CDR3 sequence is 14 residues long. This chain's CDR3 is CASSTGQLAGELFF. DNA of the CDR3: TGTGCCAGCAGCACCGGACAGTTGGCCGGGGAGCTGTTTTTT.

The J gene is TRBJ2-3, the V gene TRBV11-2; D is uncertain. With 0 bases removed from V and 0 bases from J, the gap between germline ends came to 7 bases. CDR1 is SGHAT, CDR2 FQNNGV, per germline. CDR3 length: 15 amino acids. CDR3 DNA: TGTGCCAGCAGCTTAGATCTGCCTAGCACAGATACGCAGTATTTT. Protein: CASSLDLPSTDTQYF.

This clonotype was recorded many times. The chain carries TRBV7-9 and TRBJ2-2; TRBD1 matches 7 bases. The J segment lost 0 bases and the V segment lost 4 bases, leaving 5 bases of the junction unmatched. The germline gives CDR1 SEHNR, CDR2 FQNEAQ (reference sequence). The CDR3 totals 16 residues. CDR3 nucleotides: TGTGCCAGCAGCTCTAGAGGGACAGCGAACACCGGGGAGCTGTTTTTT. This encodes CASSSRGTANTGELFF.

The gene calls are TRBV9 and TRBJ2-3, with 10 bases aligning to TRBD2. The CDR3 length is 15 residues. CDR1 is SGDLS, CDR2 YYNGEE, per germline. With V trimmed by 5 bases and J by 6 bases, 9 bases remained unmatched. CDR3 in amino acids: CASRPAGGQLDTQYF. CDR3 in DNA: TGTGCCAGCAGGCCAGCGGGGGGGCAACTTGATACGCAGTATTTT.

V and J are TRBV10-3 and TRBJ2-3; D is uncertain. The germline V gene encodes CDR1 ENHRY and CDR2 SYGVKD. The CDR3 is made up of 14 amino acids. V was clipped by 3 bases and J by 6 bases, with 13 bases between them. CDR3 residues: CAISDPRSPDTQYF. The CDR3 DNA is TGTGCCATCAGTGACCCCCGGTCCCCGGATACGCAGTATTTT.

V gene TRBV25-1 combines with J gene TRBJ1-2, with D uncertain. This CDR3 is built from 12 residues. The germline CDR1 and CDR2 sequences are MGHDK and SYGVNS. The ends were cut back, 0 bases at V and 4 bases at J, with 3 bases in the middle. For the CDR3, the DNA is TGTGCCAGCAGTGAATATAGCTATGGCTACACCTTC. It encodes CASSEYSYGYTF.

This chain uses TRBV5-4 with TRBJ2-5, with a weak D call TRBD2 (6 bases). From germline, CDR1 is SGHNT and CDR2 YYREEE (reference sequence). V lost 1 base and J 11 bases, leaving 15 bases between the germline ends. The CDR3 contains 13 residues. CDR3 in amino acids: CASSLRPPEGQYF. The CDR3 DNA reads TGTGCCAGCAGCTTGCGGCCTCCGGAGGGACAGTACTTC.

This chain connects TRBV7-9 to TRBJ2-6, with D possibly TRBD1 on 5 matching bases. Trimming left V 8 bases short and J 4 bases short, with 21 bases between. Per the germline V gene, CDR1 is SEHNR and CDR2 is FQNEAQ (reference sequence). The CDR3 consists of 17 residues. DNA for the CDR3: TGTGCCAGCTTTGAAAAGGGTTCTCGGACAGGGGCCAACGTCCTGACTTTC. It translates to CASFEKGSRTGANVLTF.

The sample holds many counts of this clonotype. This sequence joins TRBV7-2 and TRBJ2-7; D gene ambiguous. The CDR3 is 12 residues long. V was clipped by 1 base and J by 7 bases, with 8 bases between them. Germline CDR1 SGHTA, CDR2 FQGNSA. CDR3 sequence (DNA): TGTGCCAGCAGCTTAGTTTTCGGGGAGCAGTACTTC. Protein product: CASSLVFGEQYF.

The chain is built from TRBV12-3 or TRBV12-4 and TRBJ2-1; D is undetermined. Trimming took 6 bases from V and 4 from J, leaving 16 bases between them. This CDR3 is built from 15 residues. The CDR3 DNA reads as TGTGCCAGCAGCCCCCCCGTCCAGCAGTACAATGAGCAGTTCTTC. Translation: CASSPPVQQYNEQFF.

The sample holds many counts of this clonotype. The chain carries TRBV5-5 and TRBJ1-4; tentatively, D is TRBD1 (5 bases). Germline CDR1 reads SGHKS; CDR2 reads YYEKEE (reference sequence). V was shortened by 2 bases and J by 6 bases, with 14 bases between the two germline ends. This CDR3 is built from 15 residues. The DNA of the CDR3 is TGTGCCAGCAGCTTTGGGACGGATGTGTATGAAAAACTGTTTTTT. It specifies CASSFGTDVYEKLFF.

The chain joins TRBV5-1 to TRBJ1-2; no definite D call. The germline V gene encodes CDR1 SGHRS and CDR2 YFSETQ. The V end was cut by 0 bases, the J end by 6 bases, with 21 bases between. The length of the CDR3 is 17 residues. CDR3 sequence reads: CASSLEPGRQPRDGYTF. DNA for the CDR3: TGCGCCAGCAGCTTGGAGCCAGGACGCCAACCTAGAGATGGCTACACCTTC.

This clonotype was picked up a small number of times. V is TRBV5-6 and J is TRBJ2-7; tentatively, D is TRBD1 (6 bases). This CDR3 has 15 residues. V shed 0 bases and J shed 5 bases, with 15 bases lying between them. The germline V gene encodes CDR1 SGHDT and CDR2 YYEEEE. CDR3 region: CASSLEIGGWNEQYF. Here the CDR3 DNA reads TGTGCCAGCAGCTTGGAGATTGGGGGCTGGAACGAGCAGTACTTC.

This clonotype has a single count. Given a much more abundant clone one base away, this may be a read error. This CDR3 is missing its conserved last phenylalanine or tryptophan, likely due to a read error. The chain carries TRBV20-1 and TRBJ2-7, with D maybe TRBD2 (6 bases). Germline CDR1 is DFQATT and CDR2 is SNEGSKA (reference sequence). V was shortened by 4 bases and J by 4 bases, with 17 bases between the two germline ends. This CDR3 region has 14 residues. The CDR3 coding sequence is TGCAGTGCTATATCAGAGGGAGGTAGTTACGAGCAGTACTCC. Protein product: CSAISEGGSYEQYS.

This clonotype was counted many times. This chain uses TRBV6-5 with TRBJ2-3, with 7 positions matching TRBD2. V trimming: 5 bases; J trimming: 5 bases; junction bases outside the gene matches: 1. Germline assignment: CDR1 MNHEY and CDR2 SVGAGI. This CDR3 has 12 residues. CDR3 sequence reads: CASSPGGDTQYF. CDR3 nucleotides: TGTGCCAGCAGTCCGGGGGGAGATACGCAGTATTTT.

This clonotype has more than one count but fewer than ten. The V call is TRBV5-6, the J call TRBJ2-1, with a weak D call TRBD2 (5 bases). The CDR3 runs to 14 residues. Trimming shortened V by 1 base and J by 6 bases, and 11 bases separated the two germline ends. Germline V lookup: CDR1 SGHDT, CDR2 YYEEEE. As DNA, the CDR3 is TGTGCCAGCAGCTTGACGGGATACGGCAATGAGCAGTTCTTC. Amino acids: CASSLTGYGNEQFF.